This T cell receptor (beta chain) was retrieved from a study of identical twins. TCRdb reprocessed the 5' RACE reads via MiXCR and lists one record per CDR3 protein. The profile shows 500,000 to 650,000 distinct CDR3 sequences, just over 7% of them singletons. Healthy Caucasians were all of the donors. The CDR3 sequence is 14 residues long. Per the germline V gene, CDR1 is DFQATT and CDR2 is SNEGSKA (reference sequence). Trimming shortened V by 4 bases and J by 3 bases, and 12 bases separated the two germline ends. These data were likewise used in another study, on yellow fever vaccine responses in identical twins.

The sequenced material came from PBMCs. This rearrangement joins TRBV20-1 to TRBJ2-2, with D perhaps matching TRBD1 or TRBD2 (5 bases each). This sequence was found in a woman between 18 and 29 years old in good health. CDR3 sequence (DNA): TGCAGTGCTAAGTCCGGGACCGACACCGGGGAGCTGTTTTTT. The encoded protein is CSAKSGTDTGELFF.